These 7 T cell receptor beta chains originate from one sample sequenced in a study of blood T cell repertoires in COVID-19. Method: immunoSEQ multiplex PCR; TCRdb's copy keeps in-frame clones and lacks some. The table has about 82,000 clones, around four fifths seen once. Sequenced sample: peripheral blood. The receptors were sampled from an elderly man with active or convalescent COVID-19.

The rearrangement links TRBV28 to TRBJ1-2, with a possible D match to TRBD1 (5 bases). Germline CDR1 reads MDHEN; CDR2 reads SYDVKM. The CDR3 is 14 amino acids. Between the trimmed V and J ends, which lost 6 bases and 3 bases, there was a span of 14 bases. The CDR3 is CASSLGAPDYGYTF. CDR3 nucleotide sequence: TGTGCCAGCAGCTTAGGGGCCCCTGACTATGGCTACACCTTC.

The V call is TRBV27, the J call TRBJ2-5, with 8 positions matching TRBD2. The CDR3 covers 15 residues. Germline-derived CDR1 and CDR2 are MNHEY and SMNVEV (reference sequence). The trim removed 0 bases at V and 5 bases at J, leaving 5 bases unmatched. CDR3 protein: CASSLSSGVGETQYF. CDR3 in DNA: TGTGCCAGCAGTTTATCTAGCGGGGTGGGGGAGACCCAGTACTTC.

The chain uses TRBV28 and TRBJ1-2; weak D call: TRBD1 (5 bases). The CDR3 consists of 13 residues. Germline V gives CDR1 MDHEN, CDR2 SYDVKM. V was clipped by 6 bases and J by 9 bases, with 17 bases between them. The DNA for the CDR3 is TGTGCCAGCAGAACCACCGGGGACTTGAGCTACACCTTC. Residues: CASRTTGDLSYTF.

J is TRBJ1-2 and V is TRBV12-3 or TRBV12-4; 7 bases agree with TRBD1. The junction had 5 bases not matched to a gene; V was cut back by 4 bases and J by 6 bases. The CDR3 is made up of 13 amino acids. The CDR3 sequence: CASSWDSDNGYTF. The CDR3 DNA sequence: TGTGCCAGCAGTTGGGACAGCGATAATGGCTACACCTTC.

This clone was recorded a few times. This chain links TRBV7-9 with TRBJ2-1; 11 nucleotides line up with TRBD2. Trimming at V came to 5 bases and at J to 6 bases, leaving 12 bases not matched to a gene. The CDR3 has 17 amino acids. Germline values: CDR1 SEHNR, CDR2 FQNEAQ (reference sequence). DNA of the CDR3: TGTGCCAGCAGCCCGACCTTAGCGGGAGGGCCGGGCAATGAGCAGTTCTTC. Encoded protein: CASSPTLAGGPGNEQFF.

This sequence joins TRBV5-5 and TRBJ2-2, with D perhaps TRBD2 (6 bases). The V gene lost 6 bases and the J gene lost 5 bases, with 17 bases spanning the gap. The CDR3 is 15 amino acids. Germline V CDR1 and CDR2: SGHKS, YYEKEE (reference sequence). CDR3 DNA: TGTGCCAGCACCCGAGGCAGGGCGGGGACCGGGGAGCTGTTTTTT. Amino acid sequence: CASTRGRAGTGELFF.

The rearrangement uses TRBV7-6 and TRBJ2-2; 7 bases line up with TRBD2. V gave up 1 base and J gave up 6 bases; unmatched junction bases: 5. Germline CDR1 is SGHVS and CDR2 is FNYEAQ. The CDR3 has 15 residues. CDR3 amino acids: CASSLVVSGAGELFF. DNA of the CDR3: TGTGCCAGCAGCTTAGTAGTCAGCGGGGCCGGGGAGCTGTTTTTT.